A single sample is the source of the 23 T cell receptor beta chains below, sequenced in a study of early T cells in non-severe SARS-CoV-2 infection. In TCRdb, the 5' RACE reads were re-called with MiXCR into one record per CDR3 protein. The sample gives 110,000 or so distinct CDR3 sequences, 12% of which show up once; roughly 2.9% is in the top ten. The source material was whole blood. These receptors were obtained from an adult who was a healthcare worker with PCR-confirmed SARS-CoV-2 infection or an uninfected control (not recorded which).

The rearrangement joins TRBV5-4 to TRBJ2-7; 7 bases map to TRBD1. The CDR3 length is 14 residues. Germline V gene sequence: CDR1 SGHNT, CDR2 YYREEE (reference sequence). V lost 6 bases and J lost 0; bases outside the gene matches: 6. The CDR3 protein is CASMRGPNSYEQYF. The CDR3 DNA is TGTGCCAGCATGAGGGGGCCGAACTCCTACGAGCAGTACTTC. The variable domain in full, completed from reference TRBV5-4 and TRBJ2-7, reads ETGVTQSPTHLIKTRGQQVTLRCSSQSGHNTVSWYQQALGQGPQFIFQYYREEENGRGNFPPRFSGLQFPNYSSELNVNALELDDSALYLCASMRGPNSYEQYFGPGTRLTVT.

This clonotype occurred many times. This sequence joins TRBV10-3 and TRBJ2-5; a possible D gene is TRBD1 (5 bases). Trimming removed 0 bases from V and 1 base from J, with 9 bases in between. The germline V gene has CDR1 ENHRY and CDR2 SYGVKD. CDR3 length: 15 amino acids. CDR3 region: CAISESDTIQETQYF. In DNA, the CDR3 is TGTGCCATCAGTGAGTCGGACACAATCCAAGAGACCCAGTACTTC.

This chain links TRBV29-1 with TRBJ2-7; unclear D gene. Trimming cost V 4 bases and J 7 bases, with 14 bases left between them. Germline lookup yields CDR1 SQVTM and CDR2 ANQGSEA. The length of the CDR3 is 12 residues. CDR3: CSVVSQPGEQYF. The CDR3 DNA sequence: TGCAGCGTTGTGTCGCAGCCGGGTGAGCAGTACTTC.

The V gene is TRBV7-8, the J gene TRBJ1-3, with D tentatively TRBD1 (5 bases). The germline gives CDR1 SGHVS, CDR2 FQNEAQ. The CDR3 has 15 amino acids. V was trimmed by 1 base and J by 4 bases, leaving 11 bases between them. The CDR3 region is CASSLGRASGNTIYF. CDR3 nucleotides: TGTGCCAGCAGCTTAGGCAGGGCATCCGGAAACACCATATATTTT. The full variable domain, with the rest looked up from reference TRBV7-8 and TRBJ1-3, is GAGVSQSPRYKVAKRGQDVALRCDPISGHVSLFWYQQALGQGPEFLTYFQNEAQLDKSGLPSDRFFAERPEGSVSTLKIQRTQQEDSAVYLCASSLGRASGNTIYFGEGSWLTVV.

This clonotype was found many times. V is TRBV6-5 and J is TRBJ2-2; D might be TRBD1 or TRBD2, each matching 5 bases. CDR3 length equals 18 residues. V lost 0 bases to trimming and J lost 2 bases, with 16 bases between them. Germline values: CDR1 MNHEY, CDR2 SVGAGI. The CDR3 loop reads CASSYSQGRQLNTGELFF. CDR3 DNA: TGTGCCAGCAGTTACTCGCAGGGACGCCAACTCAACACCGGGGAGCTGTTTTTT.

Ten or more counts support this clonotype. In DNA, the CDR3 is TGTGCCAGCAGTTTAGGAGGTCCATCAGATACGCAGTATTTT. Its translation: CASSLGGPSDTQYF. The gene calls are TRBV12-3 or TRBV12-4 and TRBJ2-3; D ambiguous. The CDR3 spans 14 residues. Trimming pared 1 base from V and 4 bases from J, leaving 9 bases between.

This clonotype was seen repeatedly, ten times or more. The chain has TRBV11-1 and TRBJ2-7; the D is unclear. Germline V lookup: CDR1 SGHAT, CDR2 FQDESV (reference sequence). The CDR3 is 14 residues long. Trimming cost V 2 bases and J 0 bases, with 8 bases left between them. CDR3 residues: CASSLYSGSYEQYF. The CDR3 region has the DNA TGTGCCAGCAGCTTATATTCGGGCTCCTACGAGCAGTACTTC.

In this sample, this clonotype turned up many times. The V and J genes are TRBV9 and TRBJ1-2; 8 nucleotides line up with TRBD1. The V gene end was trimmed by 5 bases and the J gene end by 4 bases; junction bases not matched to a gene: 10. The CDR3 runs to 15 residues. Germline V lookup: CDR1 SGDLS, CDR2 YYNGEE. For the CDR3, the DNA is TGTGCCAGCAGACCGGAGGTGACAGGGGCCTATGGCTACACCTTC. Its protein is CASRPEVTGAYGYTF.

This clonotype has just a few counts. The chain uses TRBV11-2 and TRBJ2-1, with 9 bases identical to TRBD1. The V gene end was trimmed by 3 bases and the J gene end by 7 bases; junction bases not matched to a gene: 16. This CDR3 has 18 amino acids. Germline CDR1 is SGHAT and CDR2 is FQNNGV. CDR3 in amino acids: CASSLVRWGTGRRNEQFF. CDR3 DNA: TGTGCCAGCAGCTTGGTCAGATGGGGGACAGGGCGCAGGAATGAGCAGTTCTTC.

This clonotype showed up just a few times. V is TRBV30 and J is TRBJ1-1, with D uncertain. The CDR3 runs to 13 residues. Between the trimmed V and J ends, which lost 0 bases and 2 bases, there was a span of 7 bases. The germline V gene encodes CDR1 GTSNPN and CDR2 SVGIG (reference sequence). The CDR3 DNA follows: TGTGCCTGGAGTGTGGACCAAAACACTGAAGCTTTCTTT. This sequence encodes CAWSVDQNTEAFF.

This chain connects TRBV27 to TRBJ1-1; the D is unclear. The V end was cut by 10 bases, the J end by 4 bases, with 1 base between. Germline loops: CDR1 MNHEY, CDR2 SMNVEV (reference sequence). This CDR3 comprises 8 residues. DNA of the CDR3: TGTGCCACCACTGAAGCTTTCTTT. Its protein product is CATTEAFF.

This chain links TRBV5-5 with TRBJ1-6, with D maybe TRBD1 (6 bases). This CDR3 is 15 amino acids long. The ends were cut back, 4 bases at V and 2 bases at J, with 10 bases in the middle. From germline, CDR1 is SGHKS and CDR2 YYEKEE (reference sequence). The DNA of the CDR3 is TGTGCCAGCAGCCCTCCAGGGGCCTATAATTCACCCCTCCACTTT. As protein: CASSPPGAYNSPLHF.

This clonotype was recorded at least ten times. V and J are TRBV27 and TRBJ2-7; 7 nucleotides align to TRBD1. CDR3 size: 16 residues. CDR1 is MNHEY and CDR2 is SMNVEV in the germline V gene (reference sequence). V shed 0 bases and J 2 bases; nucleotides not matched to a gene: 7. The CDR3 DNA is TGTGCCAGCAGTTTATCGCCGACAGGGCCGCCCTACGAGCAGTACTTC. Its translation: CASSLSPTGPPYEQYF.

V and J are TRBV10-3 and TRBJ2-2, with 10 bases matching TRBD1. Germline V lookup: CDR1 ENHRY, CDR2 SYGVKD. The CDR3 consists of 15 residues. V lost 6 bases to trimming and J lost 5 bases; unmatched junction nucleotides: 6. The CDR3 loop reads CAISPGTGETGELFF. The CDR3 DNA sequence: TGTGCCATCAGCCCCGGGACAGGGGAAACCGGGGAGCTGTTTTTT.

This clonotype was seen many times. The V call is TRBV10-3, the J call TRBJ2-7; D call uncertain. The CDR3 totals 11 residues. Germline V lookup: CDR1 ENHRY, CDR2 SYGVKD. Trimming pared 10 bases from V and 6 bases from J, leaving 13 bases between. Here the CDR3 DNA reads TGTGCCACCGGAACGATGGGCGAGCAGTACTTC. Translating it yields CATGTMGEQYF.

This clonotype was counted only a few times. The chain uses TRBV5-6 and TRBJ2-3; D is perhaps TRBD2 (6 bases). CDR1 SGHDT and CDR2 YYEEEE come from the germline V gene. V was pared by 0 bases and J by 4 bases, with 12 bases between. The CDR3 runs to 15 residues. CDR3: CASSLGAGQADTQYF. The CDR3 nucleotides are TGTGCCAGCAGCTTGGGTGCGGGGCAGGCAGATACGCAGTATTTT.

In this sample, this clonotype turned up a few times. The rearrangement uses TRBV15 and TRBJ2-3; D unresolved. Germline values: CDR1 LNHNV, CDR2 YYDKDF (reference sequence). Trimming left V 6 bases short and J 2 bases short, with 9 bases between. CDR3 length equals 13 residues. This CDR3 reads CATSLDLTDTQYF. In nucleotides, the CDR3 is TGTGCCACCAGTCTGGACCTCACAGATACGCAGTATTTT.

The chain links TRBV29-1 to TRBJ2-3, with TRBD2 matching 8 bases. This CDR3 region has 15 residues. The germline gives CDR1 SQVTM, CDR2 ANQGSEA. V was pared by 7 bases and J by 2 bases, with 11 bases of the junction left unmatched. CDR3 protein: CSGRLGTRITDTQYF. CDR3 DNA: TGCAGCGGACGTTTGGGGACTAGGATCACAGATACGCAGTATTTT.

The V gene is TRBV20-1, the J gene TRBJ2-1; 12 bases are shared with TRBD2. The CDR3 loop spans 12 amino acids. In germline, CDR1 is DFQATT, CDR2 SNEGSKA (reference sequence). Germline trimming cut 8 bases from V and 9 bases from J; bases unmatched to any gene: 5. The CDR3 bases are TGCAGTCTAGCGGGAGGGCCTACTGAGCAGTTCTTC. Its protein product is CSLAGGPTEQFF.

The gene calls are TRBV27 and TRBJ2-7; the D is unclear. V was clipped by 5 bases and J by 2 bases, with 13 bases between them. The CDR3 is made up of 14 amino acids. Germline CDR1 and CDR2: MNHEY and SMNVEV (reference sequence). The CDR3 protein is CASSPLTGPYEQYF. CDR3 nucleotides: TGTGCCAGCAGTCCTCTGACGGGCCCCTACGAGCAGTACTTC.

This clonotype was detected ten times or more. The CDR3: CASSQDPYAPNYGYTF. CDR3 DNA sequence: TGTGCCAGCAGCCAAGACCCGTATGCCCCCAATTATGGCTACACCTTC. V is TRBV3-1 and J is TRBJ1-2; D ambiguous. The CDR3 covers 16 residues. Germline V gene sequence: CDR1 LGHDT, CDR2 YNNKEL (reference sequence). V dropped 0 bases and J dropped 5 bases, with 16 bases sitting between them. Full variable domain (outside the CDR3, taken from reference TRBV3-1 and TRBJ1-2): DTAVSQTPKYLVTQMGNDKSIKCEQNLGHDTMYWYKQDSKKFLKIMFSYNNKELIINETVPNRFSPKSPDKAHLNLHINSLELGDSAVYFCASSQDPYAPNYGYTFGSGTRLTVV.

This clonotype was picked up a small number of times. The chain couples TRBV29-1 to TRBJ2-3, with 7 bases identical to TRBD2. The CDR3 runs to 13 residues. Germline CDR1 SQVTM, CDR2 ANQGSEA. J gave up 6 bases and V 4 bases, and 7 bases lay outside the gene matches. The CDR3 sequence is CSVGEGSVDTQYF. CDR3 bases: TGCAGCGTTGGGGAGGGGAGCGTGGATACGCAGTATTTT.

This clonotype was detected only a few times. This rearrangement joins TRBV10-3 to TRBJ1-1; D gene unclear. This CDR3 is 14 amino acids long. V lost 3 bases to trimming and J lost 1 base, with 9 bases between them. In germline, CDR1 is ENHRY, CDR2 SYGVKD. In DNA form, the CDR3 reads TGTGCCATCAGTGATTGGGAGGGGAACACTGAAGCTTTCTTT. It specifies CAISDWEGNTEAFF.